This T cell receptor (beta chain) is from a study of Ad26.COV2.S vaccination and SARS-CoV-2 variants (dated by TCRdb to the early 2020s). Broadly, across the study: Vaccine-arm donors came from COV1001, a multicentre, randomized, double-blind, placebo-controlled phase I-IIa trial of Ad26.COV2.S in healthy adults. Ad26.COV2.S was administered intramuscularly at a dose of 5x10^10 or 1x10^11 viral particles, either as one shot or as two shots given 56 days apart. TCRbeta repertoire sequencing served as the tool for gauging how specific and how broad the SARS-CoV-2-reactive T cell receptors were following Ad26.COV2.S vaccination. Investigators did not know the trial group allocation while performing experiments and assessing outcomes. Trial participants were randomized into five groups of five, in which low-dose or high-dose Ad26.COV2.S was given once or twice, or placebo was given on both occasions. A total of some 30 samples were included in the TCR-sequenced set, comprising 19 Ad26.COV2.S vaccine recipients, 5 placebo recipients and 8 SARS-CoV-2 convalescent individuals.

This specimen's treatment or condition label, per the study, means: some 20 received Ad26.COV2.S at low or high dose, single or two shots; several received placebo; per-sample allocation not given. For vaccine and placebo recipients, repertoires were sequenced using samples collected on day 63 after the first injection. Between 29 July and 7 August 2020, Cohort 1b enrolled 25 adults aged 18-55 years at one site in Boston, USA. As a vaccine, Ad26.COV2.S was a replication-incompetent adenovirus type 26 vector that expressed a prefusion-stabilized SARS-CoV-2 spike protein derived from the original Wuhan strain. What the study reported, not specific to this receptor: Vaccine and placebo recipients had comparable non-spike TCR breadth, which fits with the vaccine containing only spike. Higher spike-specific TCR breadth was observed in Ad26.COV2.S recipients than in placebo recipients (P = 0.0014). The study was not powered to compare responses between vaccine doses or regimens. The authors noted that the TCR breadth and depth analyses may have underestimated total T cell responses. After vaccination, spike-specific CD8+ and CD4+ T cell responses were reported to show substantial breadth.

The immunoSEQ Assay was used to sequence TCRbeta CDR3 regions. After extraction, genomic DNA underwent amplification by bias-controlled multiplex PCR, followed by high-throughput sequencing. In the paper's pipeline: To quantify the absolute abundance of every unique TCRbeta CDR3 region, sequences were collapsed and filtered. T cell fraction was estimated by normalizing TCRbeta template counts to usable DNA, which was measured by amplifying reference genes present in all nucleated cells. Repertoire TCRs were annotated as SARS-CoV-2-specific by exact matching of V gene, CDR3 amino acid sequence and J gene to a known reactive TCR set. MIRA supplied the reference SARS-CoV-2 TCR set, which was filtered for enrichment in COVID-19-positive ImmuneCODE repertoires so that public or cross-reactive TCRs were removed. Using the MIRA antigens, annotated TCRs were further analysed by specific ORF or by position within an ORF. Breadth was defined as the number of annotated unique rearrangements divided by the total number of unique productive rearrangements, and depth was defined as the summed frequency of the annotated unique rearrangements. Two-sided Wilcoxon rank-sum tests were used to compare TCR breadth between groups. TCRdb limited this immuneACCESS table to in-frame rearrangements with V and J called. A share of clones is missing; checked studies link under half to unresolved V genes, and the rest is unexplained. V and J calls and clone size are as listed in that table; D and trimming were resolved from the DNA. A total of some 480,000 clones appear in this sample, roughly 85% of them only once. Around 13% of the sample belongs to the ten largest clones.

Compared with germline, V lacks 3 bases and J lacks 6 bases; bases without a gene match: 2. The CDR3 has 14 amino acids, counting the end cysteine and phenylalanine. Here the CDR3 DNA is all that survives: 42 bases in frame from base 1. The germline V gene specifies SGHRS as CDR1 and YFSETQ as CDR2. This clone was seen only a few times. Its binding antigen is unknown. No much larger clonotype is one base removed from it; base qualities were not supplied. The chain couples TRBV5-1 to TRBJ1-5, with 11 bases matching TRBD1. The starting material was peripheral blood, obtained in a trial of Ad26.COV2.S vaccine versus placebo. The clonotype originates from a person aged 18-65 years who received the Ad26.COV2.S COVID-19 vaccine or a placebo. Here the CDR3 is given as CASSSGQGGQPQHF. In nucleotide form, the sequence is TGCGCCAGCAGCTCGGGACAGGGGGGTCAGCCCCAGCATTTT.